This T cell receptor beta chain is drawn from a study of T cell changes during pregnancy in multiple sclerosis. Sequencing was performed with immunoSEQ multiplex PCR; in TCRdb, only in-frame clones are kept and a portion is missing. This table has tens of thousands of clones, 85% to 95% appearing once. This clonotype was sampled from a female donor in good health, enrolled as a control in a pregnancy study. This specimen was peripheral blood, taken in the third trimester of pregnancy.

This CDR3 is CASRQRLAGADEQFF. DNA for the CDR3: TGTGCCAGCAGACAGAGACTAGCGGGAGCTGATGAGCAGTTCTTC. The chain carries TRBV28 and TRBJ2-1; TRBD2 agrees at 12 bases. V lost 6 bases and J lost 8; bases outside the gene matches: 8. The length of the CDR3 is 15 residues. In germline, CDR1 is MDHEN, CDR2 SYDVKM.